The clone carrying this T cell receptor beta chain was picked up a small number of times. Only in-frame clones appear in the TCRdb table, and some are missing; sequencing was by immunoSEQ multiplex PCR. The sample consists of 200,000 or so clones, 80% to 85% of them appearing once. The source of the sample is a study of blood T cell repertoires in COVID-19. V lost 1 base, J lost 4 bases, and 10 bases lay in between. This CDR3 is 15 amino acids long. Germline V gene data show CDR1 as SGHTA and CDR2 as FQGNSA. The genes are TRBV7-2 and TRBJ2-2; no clear D. The sequenced material came from peripheral blood. This receptor was taken from a young woman with acute or convalescent COVID-19. The CDR3 sequence: CASSLVLDFTGELFF. For the CDR3, the DNA is TGTGCCAGCAGCTTAGTTCTAGATTTCACCGGGGAGCTGTTTTTT.